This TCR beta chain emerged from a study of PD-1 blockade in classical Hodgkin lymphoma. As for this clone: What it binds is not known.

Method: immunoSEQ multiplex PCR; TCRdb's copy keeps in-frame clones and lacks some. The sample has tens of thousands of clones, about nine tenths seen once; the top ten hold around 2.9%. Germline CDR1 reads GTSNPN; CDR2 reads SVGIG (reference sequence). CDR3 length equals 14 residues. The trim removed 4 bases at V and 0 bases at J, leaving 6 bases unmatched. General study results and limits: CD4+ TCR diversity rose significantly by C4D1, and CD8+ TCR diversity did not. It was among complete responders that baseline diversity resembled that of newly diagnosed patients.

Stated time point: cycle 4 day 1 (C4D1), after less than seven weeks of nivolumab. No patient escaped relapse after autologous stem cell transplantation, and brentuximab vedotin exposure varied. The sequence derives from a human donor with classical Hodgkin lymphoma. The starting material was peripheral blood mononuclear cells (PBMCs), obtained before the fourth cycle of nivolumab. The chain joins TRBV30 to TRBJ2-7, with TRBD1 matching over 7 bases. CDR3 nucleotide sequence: TGTGCCTGGAATGAAGGGGGCTCCTCCTACGAGCAGTACTTC. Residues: CAWNEGGSSYEQYF.